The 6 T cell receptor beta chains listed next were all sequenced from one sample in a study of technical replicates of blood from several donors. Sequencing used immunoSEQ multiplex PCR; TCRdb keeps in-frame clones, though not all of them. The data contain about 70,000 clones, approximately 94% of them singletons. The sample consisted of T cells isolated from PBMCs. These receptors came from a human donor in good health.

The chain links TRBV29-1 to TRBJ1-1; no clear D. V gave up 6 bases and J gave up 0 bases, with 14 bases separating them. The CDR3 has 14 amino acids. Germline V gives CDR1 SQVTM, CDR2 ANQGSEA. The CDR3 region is CSVGQLVLNTEAFF. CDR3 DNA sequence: TGCAGCGTGGGCCAATTGGTGCTGAACACTGAAGCTTTCTTT.

The CDR3 protein is CSVEESGGNTEAFF. The DNA of the CDR3 is TGCAGCGTTGAAGAATCCGGGGGTAACACTGAAGCTTTCTTT. V is TRBV29-1 and J is TRBJ1-1; possibly TRBD1 for D (5 bases). The CDR3 totals 14 residues. V dropped 0 bases and J dropped 2 bases, with 10 bases sitting between them. Per germline, CDR1 SQVTM and CDR2 ANQGSEA.

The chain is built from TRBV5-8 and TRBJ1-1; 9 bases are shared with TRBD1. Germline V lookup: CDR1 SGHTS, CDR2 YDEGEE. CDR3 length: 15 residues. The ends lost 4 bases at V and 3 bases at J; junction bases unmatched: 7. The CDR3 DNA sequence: TGTGCCAGCAGCCCCCGGACAGGGGACTACACTGAAGCTTTCTTT. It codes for CASSPRTGDYTEAFF.

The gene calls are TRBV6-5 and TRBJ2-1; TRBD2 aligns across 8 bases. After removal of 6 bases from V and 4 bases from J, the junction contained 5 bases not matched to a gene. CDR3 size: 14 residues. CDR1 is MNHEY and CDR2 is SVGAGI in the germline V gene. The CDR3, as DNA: TGTGCCAGCAGGGAGACTAGCGAGTACAATGAGCAGTTCTTC. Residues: CASRETSEYNEQFF.

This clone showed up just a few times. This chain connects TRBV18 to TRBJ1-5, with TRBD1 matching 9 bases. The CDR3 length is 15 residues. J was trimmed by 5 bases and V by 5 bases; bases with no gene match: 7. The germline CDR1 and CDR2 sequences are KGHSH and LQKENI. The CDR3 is CASSAPGQGYQPQHF. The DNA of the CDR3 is TGTGCCAGCTCAGCTCCGGGACAGGGTTATCAGCCCCAGCATTTT. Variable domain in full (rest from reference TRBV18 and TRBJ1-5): NAGVMQNPRHLVRRRGQEARLRCSPMKGHSHVYWYRQLPEEGLKFMVYLQKENIIDESGMPKERFSAEFPKEGPSILRIQQVVRGDSAAYFCASSAPGQGYQPQHFGDGTRLSIL.

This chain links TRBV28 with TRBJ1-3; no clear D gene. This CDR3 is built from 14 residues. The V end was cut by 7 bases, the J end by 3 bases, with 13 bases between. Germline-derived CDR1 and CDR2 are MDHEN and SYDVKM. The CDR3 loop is CASNAGSNGNTIYF. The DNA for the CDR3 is TGTGCCAGCAATGCGGGGTCAAATGGAAACACCATATATTTT.